A single sample is the source of the 26 T cell receptor beta chains below, sequenced in a study of T cell responses to AZD1222 COVID-19 vaccine (TCRdb year 2021). Taken with the paper, the label for time point translates to: baseline before first vaccination. The library was produced with the immunoSEQ multiplex PCR assay. TCRdb mirrors the immuneACCESS table, restricted to in-frame sequences. Some clones are absent from its copies; in checked studies, under half trace to an unresolved V gene, and the reason for the others is unknown. The sample profile shows more than 85,000 clones; about four fifths of them were found once. Of the sample, 4% to 6% falls within the top ten clones. The sample in question was peripheral blood, obtained on day 0 of AZD1222 vaccination. These receptors were taken from an adult in good health.

V gene TRBV13 combines with J gene TRBJ1-1; a possible D gene is TRBD1 (6 bases). Germline V gives CDR1 PRHDT, CDR2 FYEKMQ (reference sequence). This CDR3 contains 12 residues. V was trimmed by 2 bases and J by 5 bases, leaving 6 bases between them. The CDR3 loop is CASSLTGTEAFF. CDR3 nucleotide sequence: TGTGCCAGCAGCTTAACAGGGACTGAAGCTTTCTTT.

The chain joins TRBV6-6 to TRBJ2-1; D might be TRBD2 (5 bases). In germline, CDR1 is MNHNY, CDR2 SVGAGI (reference sequence). Trimming shortened V by 5 bases and J by 10 bases, and 12 bases separated the two germline ends. There are 12 residues in the CDR3. The CDR3 sequence is CASSPGNGEQFF. The CDR3 DNA reads as TGTGCCAGCAGTCCCGGGAATGGGGAGCAGTTCTTC.

The V gene is TRBV6-5, the J gene TRBJ1-1; D unclear. Germline CDR1 and CDR2: MNHEY and SVGAGI. V dropped 7 bases and J dropped 4 bases, with 16 bases sitting between them. The length of the CDR3 is 14 residues. The CDR3 here is CASKIRAPGTEAFF. In DNA form, the CDR3 reads TGTGCCAGCAAGATCCGGGCCCCGGGCACTGAAGCTTTCTTT.

In this sample, this clone turned up once. The V call is TRBV12-5, the J call TRBJ2-2, with D possibly being TRBD2 (5 bases). The CDR3 spans 15 residues. Trimming took off 6 bases at V and 2 bases at J, with 13 bases between the two ends. Germline assignment: CDR1 LGHNT and CDR2 FRNRAP. The CDR3 coding sequence is TGTGCTAGTGGACATCGGGGAGAAAACACCGGGGAGCTGTTTTTT. Amino acids: CASGHRGENTGELFF.

This chain joins TRBV30 and TRBJ1-2, with D possibly matching TRBD1 (5 bases). The CDR3 extends over 13 amino acids. Trimming stripped 1 base from V and 2 bases from J, with 8 bases between. Germline assignment: CDR1 GTSNPN and CDR2 SVGIG (reference sequence). The CDR3 DNA sequence: TGTGCCTGGAGTGGGGCAGGGAACTATGGCTACACCTTC. Amino acid sequence: CAWSGAGNYGYTF.

The chain links TRBV6-5 to TRBJ2-7, with a possible D match to TRBD2 (5 bases). The V end lost 0 bases, the J end lost 7 bases, and 16 bases lay between the germline ends. This CDR3 region has 15 residues. The V gene's germline CDR1 is MNHEY and CDR2 SVGAGI. CDR3 in amino acids: CASSYSFFLAQEQYF. The DNA for the CDR3 is TGTGCCAGCAGTTACTCGTTTTTTCTAGCTCAAGAGCAGTACTTC.

The V call is TRBV4-2, the J call TRBJ1-5, with D perhaps matching TRBD1 (6 bases). There are 15 residues in the CDR3. The V and J ends lost 6 bases and 0 bases respectively, with 12 bases between them. Germline assignment: CDR1 LGHNA and CDR2 YNFKEQ. CDR3 in DNA: TGTGCCAGCAGTCTCAGGGGTTTTAGCAATCAGCCCCAGCATTTT. It codes for CASSLRGFSNQPQHF.

The genes are TRBV29-1 and TRBJ2-7; the match to TRBD1 covers 10 bases. CDR3 size: 11 residues. V was pared by 7 bases and J by 8 bases, with 5 bases of the junction left unmatched. Germline values: CDR1 SQVTM, CDR2 ANQGSEA. CDR3 in DNA: TGCAGCGGTGGGACAGGGGTTAAGCAGTACTTC. Translating it yields CSGGTGVKQYF.

The chain employs TRBV10-3 and TRBJ1-5; D not certain. Germline CDR1 ENHRY, CDR2 SYGVKD. The CDR3 extends over 16 amino acids. Between the trimmed V and J ends, which lost 0 bases and 6 bases, there was a span of 15 bases. The CDR3 DNA is TGTGCCATCAGTGAGTCTGAGATGCGGCGAGGTCAGCCCCAGCATTTT. Protein: CAISESEMRRGQPQHF.

This CDR3 is CAWSVSDRRNTEAFF. CDR3 DNA sequence: TGTGCCTGGAGTGTATCCGACAGGAGAAACACTGAAGCTTTCTTT. The chain is built from TRBV30 and TRBJ1-1; perhaps TRBD1 as D (6 bases). This CDR3 has 15 residues. Germline lookup yields CDR1 GTSNPN and CDR2 SVGIG (reference sequence). Trimming took off 0 bases at V and 2 bases at J, with 13 bases between the two ends. Filled out from reference TRBV30 and TRBJ1-1, the complete variable domain reads SQTIHQWPATLVQPVGSPLSLECTVEGTSNPNLYWYRQAAGRGLQLLFYSVGIGQISSEVPQNLSASRPQDRQFILSSKKLLLSDSGFYLCAWSVSDRRNTEAFFGQGTRLTVV.

The V and J genes are TRBV7-2 and TRBJ2-2; maybe TRBD2 (6 bases). Germline V CDR1 and CDR2: SGHTA, FQGNSA. V was shortened by 4 bases and J by 9 bases, with 24 bases between the two germline ends. This CDR3 region has 17 residues. This chain's CDR3 is CASSSVGSAGKKRELFF. The DNA for the CDR3 is TGTGCCAGCAGCTCAGTCGGGTCGGCGGGGAAAAAAAGGGAGCTGTTTTTT. Drawing the rest from reference TRBV7-2 and TRBJ2-2, the complete variable domain is GAGVSQSPSNKVTEKGKDVELRCDPISGHTALYWYRQSLGQGLEFLIYFQGNSAPDKSGLPSDRFSAERTGGSVSTLTIQRTQQEDSAVYLCASSSVGSAGKKRELFFGEGSRLTVL.

This clone was observed once. The chain is built from TRBV5-1 and TRBJ1-1, with TRBD1 matching over 7 bases. CDR3 length equals 16 residues. The junction had 9 bases not matched to a gene; V was cut back by 4 bases and J by 0 bases. Germline lookup yields CDR1 SGHRS and CDR2 YFSETQ. CDR3 bases: TGCGCCAGCAGCATATTAGGGGGCTATATGAACACTGAAGCTTTCTTT. As protein: CASSILGGYMNTEAFF. Supplemented by reference TRBV5-1 and TRBJ1-1, the full variable domain reads KAGVTQTPRYLIKTRGQQVTLSCSPISGHRSVSWYQQTPGQGLQFLFEYFSETQRNKGNFPGRFSGRQFSNSRSEMNVSTLELGDSALYLCASSILGGYMNTEAFFGQGTRLTVV.

The chain has TRBV5-1 and TRBJ2-2, with 9 positions matching TRBD1. V shed 4 bases, J shed 4 bases, and the junction held 5 bases outside the gene matches. The CDR3 loop spans 15 amino acids. Germline CDR1 reads SGHRS; CDR2 reads YFSETQ. This CDR3 is CASSLTGGRTGELFF. Here the CDR3 DNA reads TGCGCCAGCAGCCTGACAGGGGGTCGCACCGGGGAGCTGTTTTTT.

This clone was seen a single time. V is TRBV9 and J is TRBJ2-1; 8 bases are a match to TRBD2. The CDR3 sequence is 16 residues long. CDR1 and CDR2 (germline): SGDLS, YYNGEE. V shed 0 bases, J shed 8 bases, and the junction held 10 bases outside the gene matches. This CDR3 is CASSVALRGGFDEQFF. CDR3 DNA sequence: TGTGCCAGCAGCGTAGCTCTCCGCGGGGGGTTCGATGAGCAGTTCTTC. The full variable domain, its missing parts supplied by reference TRBV9 and TRBJ2-1, is DSGVTQTPKHLITATGQRVTLRCSPRSGDLSVYWYQQSLDQGLQFLIQYYNGEERAKGNILERFSAQQFPDLHSELNLSSLELGDSALYFCASSVALRGGFDEQFFGPGTRLTVL.

The rearrangement links TRBV4-3 to TRBJ2-1, with 9 bases matching TRBD2. The germline V gene has CDR1 LGHNA and CDR2 YSLEER. After removal of 3 bases from V and 6 bases from J, the junction contained 6 bases not matched to a gene. CDR3 size: 15 residues. CDR3 in DNA: TGCGCCAGCAGCCAGTATCGCGGGGGGGCCAATGAGCAGTTCTTC. Its translation: CASSQYRGGANEQFF.

This chain joins TRBV6-5 and TRBJ1-3; D is possibly TRBD1 (5 bases). The CDR3 runs to 16 residues. Per germline, CDR1 MNHEY and CDR2 SVGAGI. V lost 4 bases and J 0 bases, leaving 13 bases between the germline ends. In DNA form, the CDR3 reads TGTGCCAGCAGTTCCCGGGGGGGAGCCTCTGGAAACACCATATATTTT. Translation gives CASSSRGGASGNTIYF.

This chain joins TRBV7-2 and TRBJ1-2, with D perhaps TRBD1 (6 bases). CDR3 length equals 15 residues. Deletions cut 3 bases from V and 8 bases from J, with 19 bases between. Germline V gives CDR1 SGHTA, CDR2 FQGNSA. The CDR3 loop reads CASSLSGAHVGGYTF. The CDR3 DNA follows: TGTGCCAGCAGCTTGTCAGGGGCGCACGTTGGCGGCTACACCTTC.

The V and J genes are TRBV10-2 and TRBJ1-4, with D uncertain. Germline-derived CDR1 and CDR2 are WSHSY and SAAADI. The length of the CDR3 is 14 residues. The germline V and J ends were trimmed by 6 bases and 3 bases, with 11 bases remaining between them. This CDR3 reads CASRKGLANEKLFF. The CDR3 coding sequence is TGCGCCAGCAGGAAAGGGTTGGCTAATGAAAAACTGTTTTTT.

The J gene is TRBJ2-2, the V gene TRBV6-4; D is perhaps TRBD1 (6 bases). The germline V and J ends were trimmed by 3 bases and 4 bases, with 9 bases remaining between them. The CDR3 sequence is 14 residues long. Per germline, CDR1 MRHNA and CDR2 SNTAGT. CDR3 bases: TGTGCCAGCAGTGAGGGGGCCGGCACCGGGGAGCTGTTTTTT. As protein: CASSEGAGTGELFF.

The chain uses TRBV28 and TRBJ2-7; possibly TRBD1 or TRBD2 for D (5 bases each). Germline assignment: CDR1 MDHEN and CDR2 SYDVKM. V lost 10 bases to trimming and J lost 2 bases, with 18 bases between them. The CDR3 has 14 amino acids. CDR3 loop: CATTPEGFTYEQYF. The CDR3 DNA is TGTGCCACCACGCCCGAGGGGTTCACCTACGAGCAGTACTTC.

This clone occurred a few times. The chain has TRBV5-5 and TRBJ1-2; TRBD1 aligns across 9 bases. Germline CDR1 is SGHKS and CDR2 is YYEKEE (reference sequence). This CDR3 contains 15 residues. With 4 bases clipped from V and 4 bases from J, the junction kept 8 bases outside the gene matches. The chain's CDR3 is CASSPRGQGTYGYTF. The CDR3 DNA follows: TGTGCCAGCAGCCCCCGGGGACAGGGAACCTATGGCTACACCTTC.

This clone has a single count. The chain recombines TRBV12-5 with TRBJ2-3, with a tentative D call TRBD2 (5 bases). The CDR3 is 13 amino acids. Germline V gene lookup returns CDR1 LGHNT and CDR2 FRNRAP. V was pared by 3 bases and J by 4 bases, with 8 bases between. CDR3 bases: TGTGCTAGTGGTTTTTCCGGGGCAGATACGCAGTATTTT. Amino acid sequence: CASGFSGADTQYF. The entire variable domain, with the rest obtained from reference TRBV12-5 and TRBJ2-3, is as follows: DARVTQTPRHKVTEMGQEVTMRCQPILGHNTVFWYRQTMMQGLELLAYFRNRAPLDDSGMPKDRFSAEMPDATLATLKIQPSEPRDSAVYFCASGFSGADTQYFGPGTRLTVL.

This chain uses TRBV10-2 with TRBJ1-2; D gene uncertain. CDR3 length: 14 amino acids. Trimming left V 3 bases short and J 1 base short, with 9 bases between. Germline assignment: CDR1 WSHSY and CDR2 SAAADI. The CDR3 reads CASSDGPFNYGYTF. For the CDR3, the DNA is TGCGCCAGCAGTGATGGGCCCTTTAACTATGGCTACACCTTC.

This chain uses TRBV6-5 with TRBJ1-2; D call uncertain. Trimming stripped 4 bases from V and 4 bases from J, with 13 bases between. The V gene's germline CDR1 is MNHEY and CDR2 SVGAGI. This CDR3 is 14 amino acids long. The CDR3 sequence: CASSSPLARYGYTF. The CDR3 coding sequence is TGTGCCAGCAGTTCGCCTCTTGCACGCTATGGCTACACCTTC.

The V call is TRBV2, the J call TRBJ1-1, with unresolved D. The CDR3 is 14 amino acids. V gave up 2 bases and J gave up 1 base, with 8 bases separating them. CDR1 and CDR2 (germline): SNHLY, FYNNEI. The chain's CDR3 is CASSEYGRNTEAFF. DNA of the CDR3: TGTGCCAGCAGTGAATACGGGAGGAACACTGAAGCTTTCTTT.

The chain is built from TRBV5-8 and TRBJ2-2; 9 nucleotides line up with TRBD2. V was pared by 6 bases and J by 0 bases, with 6 bases of the junction left unmatched. The CDR3 totals 16 residues. Germline CDR1 and CDR2: SGHTS and YDEGEE. This CDR3 is CASNLLAGTNTGELFF. The CDR3 DNA follows: TGTGCCAGCAACCTGCTAGCGGGGACGAACACCGGGGAGCTGTTTTTT.